A single sample gave rise to the 8 T cell receptor beta chains below, sequenced in a study of neurological immune-mediated disorders (dated by TCRdb to the late 2010s). Library prep was done by 5' RACE. TCRdb lists the instrument as Illumina HiSeq 2500. TCRdb reran the public reads through fastp at Q25 and MiXCR, keeping productive beta chains. Duplicate CDR3 protein sequences are folded into a single record with the most common DNA and genes. Present in this sample are under 60,000 distinct CDR3 sequences, about 26% of which were seen just once. The ten top clones hold around 25% of the sample. The sample taken for sequencing was PBMCs. The receptors derive from a woman in her 70s in good health.

At least ten counts were recorded for this clonotype. J is TRBJ1-1 and V is TRBV20-1; D gene unclear. The germline CDR1 and CDR2 sequences are DFQATT and SNEGSKA (reference sequence). This CDR3 has 11 amino acids. V lost 2 bases to trimming and J lost 2 bases, with 3 bases between them. CDR3 amino acids: CSARFNTEAFF. Written as DNA, the CDR3 is TGCAGTGCTAGATTTAACACTGAAGCTTTCTTT.

This clonotype was seen many times. The CDR3 region is CSARTAGSTDTQYF. The CDR3 DNA sequence: TGCAGTGCTAGGACGGCAGGTAGCACAGATACGCAGTATTTT. V and J are TRBV20-1 and TRBJ2-3, with no clear D. The CDR3 consists of 14 residues. Germline V gene sequence: CDR1 DFQATT, CDR2 SNEGSKA (reference sequence). Trimming pared 3 bases from V and 0 bases from J, leaving 10 bases between.

This clonotype was counted many times. V is TRBV20-1 and J is TRBJ2-5, with a tentative D call TRBD1 (5 bases). The CDR3 is 13 amino acids. Germline CDR1 is DFQATT and CDR2 is SNEGSKA (reference sequence). Trimming cost V 6 bases and J 1 base, with 12 bases left between them. CDR3 in amino acids: CSAIKGSQETQYF. In nucleotides, the CDR3 is TGCAGTGCAATTAAGGGGTCCCAAGAGACCCAGTACTTC.

This clonotype has more than one count but fewer than ten. The CDR3 DNA sequence: TGTGCCAGCAGCTTGGAAGGCGGGAGAACTGAAGCTTTCTTT. Its protein is CASSLEGGRTEAFF. The chain is built from TRBV5-8 and TRBJ1-1; D remains unclear. The CDR3 is made up of 14 amino acids. The V and J ends lost 0 bases and 5 bases respectively, with 11 bases between them. The germline gives CDR1 SGHTS, CDR2 YDEGEE.

This clonotype has ten or more counts. The rearrangement joins TRBV6-2 or TRBV6-3 to TRBJ1-5; perhaps TRBD1 as D (5 bases). V was trimmed by 6 bases and J by 1 base, leaving 13 bases between them. This CDR3 region has 15 residues. CDR1 and CDR2 from the germline V gene are MNHEY and SVGEGT. CDR3 protein: CASSEQAPSNQPQHF. CDR3 in DNA: TGTGCCAGCAGCGAACAGGCCCCGAGCAATCAGCCCCAGCATTTT.

The chain uses TRBV20-1 and TRBJ2-3; a weak D match, TRBD2 (5 bases). Trimming removed 5 bases from V and 4 bases from J, with 10 bases in between. The CDR3 consists of 12 residues. Germline V gives CDR1 DFQATT, CDR2 SNEGSKA (reference sequence). The DNA of the CDR3 is TGCAGTGCTCTTACTAGGGCAGATACGCAGTATTTT. Its protein product is CSALTRADTQYF.

The rearrangement uses TRBV6-2 or TRBV6-3 and TRBJ1-2; D unresolved. Trimming took 10 bases from V and 0 from J, leaving 21 bases between them. CDR1 is MNHEY and CDR2 is SVGEGT in the germline V gene. The CDR3 extends over 16 amino acids. CDR3 amino acids: CAILQFTGRTNYGYTF. The CDR3 DNA follows: TGTGCCATCCTGCAGTTTACCGGACGGACTAACTATGGCTACACCTTC.

This chain uses TRBV7-3 with TRBJ1-1, with a weak D call TRBD1 (6 bases). This CDR3 region has 13 residues. Trimming stripped 5 bases from V and 8 bases from J, with 15 bases between. Germline assignment: CDR1 SGHTA and CDR2 FQGTGA. The CDR3 is CASSIIGGSEAFF. The CDR3 coding sequence is TGTGCCAGCAGCATCATAGGGGGGTCCGAAGCTTTCTTT.